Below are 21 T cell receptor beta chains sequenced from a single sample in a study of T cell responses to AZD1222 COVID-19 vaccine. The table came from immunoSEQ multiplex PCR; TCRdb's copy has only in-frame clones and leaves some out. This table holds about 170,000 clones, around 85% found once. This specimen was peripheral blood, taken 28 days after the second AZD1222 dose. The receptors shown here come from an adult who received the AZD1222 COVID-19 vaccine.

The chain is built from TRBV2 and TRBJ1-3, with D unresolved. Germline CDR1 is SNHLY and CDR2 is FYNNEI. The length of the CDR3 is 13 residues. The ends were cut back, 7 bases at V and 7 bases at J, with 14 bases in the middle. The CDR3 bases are TGTGCCAGCAATCGGTACGATAGTAACACCATATATTTT. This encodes CASNRYDSNTIYF. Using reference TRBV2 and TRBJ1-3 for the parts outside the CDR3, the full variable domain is EPEVTQTPSHQVTQMGQEVILRCVPISNHLYFYWYRQILGQKVEFLVSFYNNEISEKSEIFDDQFSVERPDGSNFTLKIRSTKLEDSAMYFCASNRYDSNTIYFGEGSWLTVV.

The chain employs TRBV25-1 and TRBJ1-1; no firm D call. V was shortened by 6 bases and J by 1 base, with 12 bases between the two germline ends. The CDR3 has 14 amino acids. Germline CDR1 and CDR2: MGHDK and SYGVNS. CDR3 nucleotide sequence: TGTGCCAGCAGATTGGGAGGAGAGAACACTGAAGCTTTCTTT. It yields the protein CASRLGGENTEAFF. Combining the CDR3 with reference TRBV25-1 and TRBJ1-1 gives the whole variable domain EADIYQTPRYLVIGTGKKITLECSQTMGHDKMYWYQQDPGMELHLIHYSYGVNSTEKGDLSSESTVSRIRTEHFPLTLESARPSHTSQYLCASRLGGENTEAFFGQGTRLTVV.

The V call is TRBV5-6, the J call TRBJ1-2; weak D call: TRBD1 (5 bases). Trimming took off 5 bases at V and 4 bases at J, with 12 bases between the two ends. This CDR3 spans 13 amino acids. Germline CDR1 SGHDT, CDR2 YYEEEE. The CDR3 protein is CASSAGRTYGYTF. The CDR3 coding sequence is TGTGCCAGCAGTGCGGGGCGGACCTATGGCTACACCTTC.

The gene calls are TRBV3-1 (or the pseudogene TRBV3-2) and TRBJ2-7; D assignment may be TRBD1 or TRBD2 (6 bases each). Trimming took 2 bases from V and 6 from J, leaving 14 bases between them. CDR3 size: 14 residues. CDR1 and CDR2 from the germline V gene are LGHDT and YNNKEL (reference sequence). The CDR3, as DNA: TGTGCCAGCAGCCAAAGGGGGAGGTCCAGCGAGCAGTACTTC. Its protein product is CASSQRGRSSEQYF.

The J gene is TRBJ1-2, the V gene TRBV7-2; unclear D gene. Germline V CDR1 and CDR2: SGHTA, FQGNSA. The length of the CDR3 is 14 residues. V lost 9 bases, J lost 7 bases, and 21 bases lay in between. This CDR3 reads CASNPVPGSGGYTF. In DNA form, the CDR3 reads TGTGCCAGTAACCCCGTCCCCGGGTCGGGTGGCTACACCTTC.

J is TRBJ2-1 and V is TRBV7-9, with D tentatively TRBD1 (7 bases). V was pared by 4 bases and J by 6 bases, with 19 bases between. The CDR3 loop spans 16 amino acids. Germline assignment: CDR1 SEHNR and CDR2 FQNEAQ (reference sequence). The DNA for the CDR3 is TGTGCCAGCAGCTCGGCAGGAGGGGGCGCAGGCAATGAGCAGTTCTTC. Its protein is CASSSAGGGAGNEQFF. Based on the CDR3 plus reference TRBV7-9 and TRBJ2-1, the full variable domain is DTGVSQNPRHKITKRGQNVTFRCDPISEHNRLYWYRQTLGQGPEFLTYFQNEAQLEKSRLLSDRFSAERPKGSFSTLEIQRTEQGDSAMYLCASSSAGGGAGNEQFFGPGTRLTVL.

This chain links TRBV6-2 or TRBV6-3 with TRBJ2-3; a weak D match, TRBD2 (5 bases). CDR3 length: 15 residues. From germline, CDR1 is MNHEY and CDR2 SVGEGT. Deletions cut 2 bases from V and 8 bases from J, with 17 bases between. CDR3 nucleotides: TGTGCCAGCAGTTACACCGGGGTCTTTGTGGGTACGCAGTATTTT. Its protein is CASSYTGVFVGTQYF.

The CDR3 coding sequence is TGTGCCAGCAGCCAAGAGGAGAGGGGCTATGGCTACACCTTC. As protein: CASSQEERGYGYTF. This chain uses TRBV4-2 with TRBJ1-2, with D tentatively TRBD1 (5 bases). Germline CDR1 and CDR2: LGHNA and YNFKEQ. There are 14 residues in the CDR3. The V end lost 0 bases, the J end lost 4 bases, and 9 bases lay between the germline ends.

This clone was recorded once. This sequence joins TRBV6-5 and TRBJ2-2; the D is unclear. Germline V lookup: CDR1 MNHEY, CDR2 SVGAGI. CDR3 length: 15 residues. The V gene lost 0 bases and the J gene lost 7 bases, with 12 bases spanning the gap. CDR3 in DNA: TGTGCCAGCAGTTACTCGTACTTTCTTGGCGGGGAGCTGTTTTTT. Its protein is CASSYSYFLGGELFF.

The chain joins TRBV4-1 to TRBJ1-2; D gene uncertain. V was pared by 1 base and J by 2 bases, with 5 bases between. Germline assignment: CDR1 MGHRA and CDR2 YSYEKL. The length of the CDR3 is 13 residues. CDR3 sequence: CASSQAGNYGYTF. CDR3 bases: TGCGCCAGCAGCCAAGCGGGGAACTATGGCTACACCTTC.

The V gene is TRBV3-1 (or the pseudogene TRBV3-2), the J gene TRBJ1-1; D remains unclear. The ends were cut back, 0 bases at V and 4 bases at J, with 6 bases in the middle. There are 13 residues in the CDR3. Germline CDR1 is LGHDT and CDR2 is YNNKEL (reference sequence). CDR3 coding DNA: TGTGCCAGCAGCCAAGACGTGGGCACTGAAGCTTTCTTT. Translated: CASSQDVGTEAFF.

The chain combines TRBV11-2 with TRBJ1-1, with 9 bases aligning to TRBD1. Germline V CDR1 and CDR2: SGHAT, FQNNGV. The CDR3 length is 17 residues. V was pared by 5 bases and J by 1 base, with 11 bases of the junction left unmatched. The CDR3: CASSTGQGFNRNTEAFF. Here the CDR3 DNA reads TGTGCCAGCAGCACGGGACAGGGCTTTAATCGGAACACTGAAGCTTTCTTT.

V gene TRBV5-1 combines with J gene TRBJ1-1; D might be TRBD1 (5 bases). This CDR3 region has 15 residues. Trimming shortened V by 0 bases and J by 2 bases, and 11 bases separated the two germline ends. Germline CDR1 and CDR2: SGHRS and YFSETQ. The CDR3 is CASSLDQGVNTEAFF. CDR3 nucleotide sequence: TGCGCCAGCAGCTTGGATCAGGGAGTAAACACTGAAGCTTTCTTT.

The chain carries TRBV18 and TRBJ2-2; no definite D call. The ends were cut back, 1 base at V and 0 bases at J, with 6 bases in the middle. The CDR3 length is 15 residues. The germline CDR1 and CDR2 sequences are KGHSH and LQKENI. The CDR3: CASSPLYTNTGELFF. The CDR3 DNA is TGTGCCAGCTCACCACTCTATACGAACACCGGGGAGCTGTTTTTT. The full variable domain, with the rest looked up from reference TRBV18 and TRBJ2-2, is NAGVMQNPRHLVRRRGQEARLRCSPMKGHSHVYWYRQLPEEGLKFMVYLQKENIIDESGMPKERFSAEFPKEGPSILRIQQVVRGDSAAYFCASSPLYTNTGELFFGEGSRLTVL.

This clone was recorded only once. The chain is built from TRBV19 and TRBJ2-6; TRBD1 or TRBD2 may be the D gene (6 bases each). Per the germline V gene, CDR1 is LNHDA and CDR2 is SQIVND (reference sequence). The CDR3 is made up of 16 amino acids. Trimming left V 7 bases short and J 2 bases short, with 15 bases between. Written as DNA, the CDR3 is TGTGCCAGTACCCCGGACCGGGGGCCTGGGGCCAACGTCCTGACTTTC. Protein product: CASTPDRGPGANVLTF.

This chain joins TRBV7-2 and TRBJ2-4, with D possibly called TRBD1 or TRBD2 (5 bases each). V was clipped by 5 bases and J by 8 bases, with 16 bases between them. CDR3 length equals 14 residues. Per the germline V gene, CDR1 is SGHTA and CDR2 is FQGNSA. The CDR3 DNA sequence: TGTGCCAGCAGCCTCCTCTTTAGGGGACACATTCAGTACTTC. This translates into CASSLLFRGHIQYF.

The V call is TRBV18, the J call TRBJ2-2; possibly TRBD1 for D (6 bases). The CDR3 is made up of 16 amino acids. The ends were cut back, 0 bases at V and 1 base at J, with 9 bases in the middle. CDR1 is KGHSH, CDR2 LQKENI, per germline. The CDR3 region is CASSPPETGNTGELFF. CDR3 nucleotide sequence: TGTGCCAGCTCACCACCAGAGACAGGGAACACCGGGGAGCTGTTTTTT.

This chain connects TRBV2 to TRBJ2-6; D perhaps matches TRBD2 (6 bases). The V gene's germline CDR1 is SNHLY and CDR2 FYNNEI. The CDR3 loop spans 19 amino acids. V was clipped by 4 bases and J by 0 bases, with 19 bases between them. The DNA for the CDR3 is TGTGCCAGCAGTGTTGGGGGTTGGGCGGGAAGCTCTGGGGCCAACGTCCTGACTTTC. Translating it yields CASSVGGWAGSSGANVLTF. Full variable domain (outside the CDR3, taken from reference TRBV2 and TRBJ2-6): EPEVTQTPSHQVTQMGQEVILRCVPISNHLYFYWYRQILGQKVEFLVSFYNNEISEKSEIFDDQFSVERPDGSNFTLKIRSTKLEDSAMYFCASSVGGWAGSSGANVLTFGAGSRLTVL.

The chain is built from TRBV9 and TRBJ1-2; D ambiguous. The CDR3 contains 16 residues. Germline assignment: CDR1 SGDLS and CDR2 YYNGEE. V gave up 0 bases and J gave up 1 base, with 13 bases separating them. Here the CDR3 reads CASSVGSFLGNYGYTF. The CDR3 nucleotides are TGTGCCAGCAGCGTAGGCTCATTCTTGGGTAACTATGGCTACACCTTC.

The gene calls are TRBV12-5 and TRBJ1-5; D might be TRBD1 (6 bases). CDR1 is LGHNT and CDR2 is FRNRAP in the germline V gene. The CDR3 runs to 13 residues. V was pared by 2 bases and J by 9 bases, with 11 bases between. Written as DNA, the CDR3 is TGTGCTAGTGGTTTGACAGGGACGTGGCCCCAGCATTTT. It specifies CASGLTGTWPQHF.

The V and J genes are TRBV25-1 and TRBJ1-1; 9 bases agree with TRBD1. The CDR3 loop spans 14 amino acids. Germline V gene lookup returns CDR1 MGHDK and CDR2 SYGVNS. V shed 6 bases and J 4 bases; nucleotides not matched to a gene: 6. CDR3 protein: CASRDGQGPTEAFF. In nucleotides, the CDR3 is TGTGCCAGCAGGGATGGACAGGGGCCCACTGAAGCTTTCTTT.